This entry lists 28 T cell receptor beta chains sequenced from one sample in a study of PD-1 blockade in classical Hodgkin lymphoma (dated by TCRdb to about 2020). The intended sense of this specimen's time point label: cycle 1 day 1 (C1D1), immediately before nivolumab initiation. Every trial patient had relapsed following autologous stem cell transplantation, and prior brentuximab vedotin exposure was what differed among cohorts A, B and C. Library generation was performed with the immunoSEQ multiplex PCR assay. TCRdb took this table from immuneACCESS and kept in-frame rearrangements with V and J called. Such tables lack part of the clones; where checked against another copy, unresolved V genes explain under half of the gap, and the rest is unexplained. The sample includes some 7,100 clones, with around three quarters observed a single time. 60% of the sample lies in the top ten. The material sequenced was peripheral blood mononuclear cells (PBMCs), taken at baseline. These receptors originate from a human donor with classical Hodgkin lymphoma.

The chain is built from TRBV6-1 and TRBJ2-7; TRBD1 agrees at 7 bases. Germline V gives CDR1 MNHNS, CDR2 SASEGT. CDR3 length: 13 residues. V was pared by 1 base and J by 5 bases, with 2 bases of the junction left unmatched. The CDR3 region is CASSEEDRNEQYF. The CDR3 coding sequence is TGTGCCAGCAGTGAAGAGGACAGGAACGAGCAGTACTTC.

This clone was counted only a few times. The chain is built from TRBV9 and TRBJ2-7; TRBD2 matches at 10 bases. J gave up 2 bases and V 4 bases, and 9 bases lay outside the gene matches. The CDR3 length is 16 residues. Germline V gene lookup returns CDR1 SGDLS and CDR2 YYNGEE. The CDR3 DNA sequence: TGTGCCAGCAGCCCCTCTAGCGGGAGTGGGACCTACGAGCAGTACTTC. Translation: CASSPSSGSGTYEQYF.

The rearrangement joins TRBV6-5 to TRBJ1-2, with D possibly TRBD1 on 6 matching bases. Trimming took 5 bases from V and 8 from J, leaving 15 bases between them. CDR1 is MNHEY and CDR2 is SVGAGI in the germline V gene. CDR3 size: 13 residues. The CDR3 DNA sequence: TGTGCCAGCAGTGCAGGGGCCCTGAGGGGCTACACCTTC. This encodes CASSAGALRGYTF.

This clone was found a few times. The chain links TRBV5-1 to TRBJ1-1; 7 positions agree with TRBD1. The V gene end was trimmed by 3 bases and the J gene end by 3 bases; junction bases not matched to a gene: 2. Germline V gives CDR1 SGHRS, CDR2 YFSETQ. The CDR3 is 13 residues long. The CDR3 DNA reads as TGCGCCAGCAGCTGGGGACAGTACACTGAAGCTTTCTTT. It specifies CASSWGQYTEAFF.

The chain employs TRBV2 and TRBJ2-7, with D perhaps given as TRBD1 or TRBD2 (5 bases each). The V end lost 6 bases, the J end lost 3 bases, and 21 bases lay between the germline ends. Germline values: CDR1 SNHLY, CDR2 FYNNEI. This CDR3 contains 16 residues. In nucleotides, the CDR3 is TGTGCCAGCAGACAGGATGGGAGACTACGCCTCTACGAGCAGTACTTC. Its translation: CASRQDGRLRLYEQYF. The full variable domain, with the rest looked up from reference TRBV2 and TRBJ2-7, is EPEVTQTPSHQVTQMGQEVILRCVPISNHLYFYWYRQILGQKVEFLVSFYNNEISEKSEIFDDQFSVERPDGSNFTLKIRSTKLEDSAMYFCASRQDGRLRLYEQYFGPGTRLTVT.

This clone was seen just once. V gene TRBV7-9 combines with J gene TRBJ1-2; TRBD1 aligns across 8 bases. V trimming: 5 bases; J trimming: 2 bases; junction bases outside the gene matches: 10. This CDR3 spans 16 amino acids. CDR1 is SEHNR and CDR2 is FQNEAQ in the germline V gene (reference sequence). The chain's CDR3 is CASSNPEGTGNYGYTF. For the CDR3, the DNA is TGTGCCAGCAGCAATCCGGAAGGGACAGGAAACTATGGCTACACCTTC.

The rearrangement joins TRBV7-6 to TRBJ2-7; D unresolved. The germline V and J ends were trimmed by 5 bases and 4 bases, with 12 bases remaining between them. Germline CDR1 reads SGHVS; CDR2 reads FNYEAQ. The CDR3 has 13 amino acids. CDR3 bases: TGTGCCAGCAGCCCCACATCTTCATACGAGCAGTACTTC. The encoded protein is CASSPTSSYEQYF.

In this sample, this clone turned up a few times. The genes are TRBV29-1 and TRBJ2-3, with TRBD1 identical over 9 bases. Germline-derived CDR1 and CDR2 are SQVTM and ANQGSEA. Losses at the gene ends were 3 bases for V and 6 bases for J; bases not matched to a gene: 10. This CDR3 spans 15 amino acids. The CDR3 spells CSVDGTGRQWDTQYF. CDR3 coding DNA: TGCAGCGTTGACGGGACAGGGAGGCAGTGGGATACGCAGTATTTT.

The V call is TRBV6-1, the J call TRBJ1-2; D is possibly TRBD1 (5 bases). Trimming removed 6 bases from V and 6 bases from J, with 8 bases in between. The CDR3 is 11 residues long. Germline V gives CDR1 MNHNS, CDR2 SASEGT. CDR3 protein: CASRRGDGYTF. CDR3 sequence (DNA): TGTGCCAGCAGGAGGGGAGATGGCTACACCTTC.

For this clone: The same CDR3 can be traced to other DNA sequences in this sample. V is TRBV6-1 and J is TRBJ1-5; D might be TRBD1 (5 bases). V was pared by 1 base and J by 4 bases, with 11 bases between. Germline V lookup: CDR1 MNHNS, CDR2 SASEGT. This CDR3 has 15 amino acids. The CDR3 DNA sequence: TGTGCCAGCAGTGAAGGGGGGGTGGGGAATCAGCCCCAGCATTTT. Its translation: CASSEGGVGNQPQHF.

The rearrangement links TRBV16 to TRBJ2-5; 10 bases are a match to TRBD2. Trimming cost V 1 base and J 2 bases; bases outside gene matches: 4. The V gene's germline CDR1 is KGHSY and CDR2 FQNENV. This CDR3 comprises 16 residues. The CDR3 bases are TGTGCCAGCAGCCAATACAGGACTAGCGGTCAAGAGACCCAGTACTTC. This sequence encodes CASSQYRTSGQETQYF. The full variable domain, rest sourced from reference TRBV16 and TRBJ2-5, is GEEVAQTPKHLVRGEGQKAKLYCAPIKGHSYVFWYQQVLKNEFKFLISFQNENVFDETGMPKERFSAKCLPNSPCSLEIQATKLEDSAVYFCASSQYRTSGQETQYFGPGTRLLVL.

The genes are TRBV7-7 and TRBJ2-1; 9 bases align to TRBD2. The ends lost 5 bases at V and 1 base at J; junction bases unmatched: 9. Germline loops: CDR1 SSHAT, CDR2 FNYEAQ (reference sequence). The CDR3 loop spans 17 amino acids. CDR3 bases: TGTGCCAGCAGCCAACACATAGCGGGAGTTTCCTACAATGAGCAGTTCTTC. Translation: CASSQHIAGVSYNEQFF.

This chain's CDR3 is CASSLGAVTQYF. The CDR3 DNA is TGTGCCAGCAGCTTGGGTGCGGTTACGCAGTATTTT. The chain carries TRBV13 and TRBJ2-3; the D is unclear. The V gene's germline CDR1 is PRHDT and CDR2 FYEKMQ (reference sequence). This CDR3 is built from 12 residues. V lost 3 bases to trimming and J lost 8 bases, with 9 bases between them.

The chain is built from TRBV2 and TRBJ2-3, with D possibly being TRBD2 (5 bases). This CDR3 is 14 amino acids long. CDR1 SNHLY and CDR2 FYNNEI come from the germline V gene. With 5 bases removed from V and 4 bases from J, the gap between germline ends came to 13 bases. DNA of the CDR3: TGTGCCAGCAGTTCGGACTTCGCCGCAGATACGCAGTATTTT. Protein product: CASSSDFAADTQYF.

Judged by abundance, this clone is medium-sized (0.01 to 0.1%). The V and J genes are TRBV7-9 and TRBJ1-1; D might be TRBD1 (6 bases). V shed 4 bases and J shed 0 bases, with 18 bases lying between them. This CDR3 spans 17 amino acids. Germline CDR1 reads SEHNR; CDR2 reads FQNEAQ (reference sequence). CDR3 protein: CASSSHEIGGMNTEAFF. CDR3 nucleotides: TGTGCCAGCAGCTCCCACGAAATAGGGGGGATGAACACTGAAGCTTTCTTT.

The CDR3 sequence: CASSEALGGRGELFF. The CDR3, as DNA: TGTGCCAGCAGTGAAGCGCTGGGGGGCAGGGGGGAGCTGTTTTTT. The rearrangement joins TRBV2 to TRBJ2-2, with D tentatively TRBD1 or TRBD2 (6 bases each). Germline CDR1 SNHLY, CDR2 FYNNEI. This CDR3 region has 15 residues. Between the trimmed V and J ends, which lost 0 bases and 8 bases, there was a span of 13 bases.

The rearrangement uses TRBV7-8 and TRBJ2-1, with TRBD1 matching over 7 bases. Germline CDR1 SGHVS, CDR2 FQNEAQ. Germline trimming cut 6 bases from V and 7 bases from J; bases unmatched to any gene: 6. CDR3 length: 13 amino acids. CDR3 in amino acids: CASRLSGGNEQFF. CDR3 DNA sequence: TGTGCCAGCAGATTATCAGGGGGAAATGAGCAGTTCTTC.

In its sample, this clone was seen a few times. The V gene is TRBV6-6, the J gene TRBJ1-4, with TRBD1 as a possible D gene (5 bases). The CDR3 totals 12 residues. CDR1 and CDR2 (germline): MNHNY, SVGAGI (reference sequence). V was shortened by 3 bases and J by 8 bases, with 7 bases between the two germline ends. CDR3 sequence: CASSYGGEKLFF. CDR3 nucleotide sequence: TGTGCCAGCAGTTATGGGGGGGAAAAACTGTTTTTT.

This clone has a handful of counts. The chain joins TRBV7-2 to TRBJ2-7; 7 bases fit TRBD2. CDR3 length equals 17 residues. V shed 8 bases and J 1 base; nucleotides not matched to a gene: 17. The V gene's germline CDR1 is SGHTA and CDR2 FQGNSA. The CDR3 sequence: CASEADNGLAVSYEQYF. CDR3 sequence (DNA): TGTGCCAGCGAGGCGGATAACGGGCTAGCGGTTTCCTACGAGCAGTACTTC.

V is TRBV7-6 and J is TRBJ2-5; 9 bases map to TRBD1. CDR1 is SGHVS, CDR2 FNYEAQ, per germline. This CDR3 spans 14 amino acids. With V trimmed by 8 bases and J by 2 bases, 6 bases remained unmatched. The CDR3 loop reads CASSRDRAQETQYF. Here the CDR3 DNA reads TGTGCCAGCTCTCGGGACAGGGCTCAAGAGACCCAGTACTTC. The full variable domain, with the rest looked up from reference TRBV7-6 and TRBJ2-5, is GAGVSQSPRYKVTKRGQDVALRCDPISGHVSLYWYRQALGQGPEFLTYFNYEAQQDKSGLPNDRFSAERPEGSISTLTIQRTEQRDSAMYRCASSRDRAQETQYFGPGTRLLVL.

V is TRBV5-4 and J is TRBJ2-7; tentatively, D is TRBD1 (7 bases). This CDR3 region has 13 residues. The V gene lost 1 base and the J gene lost 6 bases, with 11 bases spanning the gap. Germline lookup yields CDR1 SGHNT and CDR2 YYREEE (reference sequence). The CDR3 DNA reads TGTGCCAGCAGCTTGAGACAGGGAGGCGAGCAGTACTTC. Amino acid sequence: CASSLRQGGEQYF.

CDR3 nucleotide sequence: TGTGCCAGCAGTCCAAGGCCCCCGGGTACGCAGTATTTT. Its protein product is CASSPRPPGTQYF. V and J are TRBV27 and TRBJ2-3; D ambiguous. V was pared by 5 bases and J by 8 bases, with 14 bases between. Germline values: CDR1 MNHEY, CDR2 SMNVEV (reference sequence). The CDR3 sequence is 13 residues long.

This chain uses TRBV5-5 with TRBJ2-3; the D gene is possibly TRBD2 (6 bases). The CDR3 totals 14 residues. Trimming took 1 base from V and 3 from J, leaving 9 bases between them. Per germline, CDR1 SGHKS and CDR2 YYEKEE (reference sequence). The CDR3 DNA reads as TGTGCCAGCAGCTTGTACGGGAGAACAGATACGCAGTATTTT. Translated, it gives CASSLYGRTDTQYF.

This chain connects TRBV4-1 to TRBJ2-1; 14 bases agree with TRBD2. Trimming at V came to 4 bases and at J to 9 bases, leaving 5 bases not matched to a gene. The germline V gene has CDR1 MGHRA and CDR2 YSYEKL. The CDR3 has 15 amino acids. In nucleotides, the CDR3 is TGCGCCAGCAGCCCTCGACTAGCGGGAGGGGGTGAGCAGTTCTTC. Translation: CASSPRLAGGGEQFF.

This chain uses TRBV30 with TRBJ1-3; D not certain. The CDR3 consists of 15 residues. The V end lost 0 bases, the J end lost 0 bases, and 9 bases lay between the germline ends. Germline-derived CDR1 and CDR2 are GTSNPN and SVGIG (reference sequence). CDR3 coding DNA: TGTGCCTGGAGTGTTGCGCGGGGCTCTGGAAACACCATATATTTT. This gives the protein CAWSVARGSGNTIYF.

The chain uses TRBV29-1 and TRBJ1-2; D is uncertain. V was cut by 6 bases and J by 7 bases, with 15 bases left in between. From germline, CDR1 is SQVTM and CDR2 ANQGSEA. The CDR3 runs to 12 residues. The CDR3 DNA is TGCAGCGTACTTCGGGGAGAAGGTGGCTACACCTTC. It is translated as CSVLRGEGGYTF. The complete variable domain, with remaining parts taken from reference TRBV29-1 and TRBJ1-2, reads SAVISQKPSRDICQRGTSLTIQCQVDSQVTMMFWYRQQPGQSLTLIATANQGSEATYESGFVIDKFPISRPNLTFSTLTVSNMSPEDSSIYLCSVLRGEGGYTFGSGTRLTVV.

The chain employs TRBV11-3 and TRBJ1-1, with D possibly matching TRBD1 (6 bases). The CDR3 has 12 residues. Germline V gene lookup returns CDR1 SGHNT and CDR2 YENEEA. With 4 bases removed from V and 8 bases from J, the gap between germline ends came to 11 bases. CDR3 coding DNA: TGTGCCAGCAGCTCCTACGGGGGCGAAGCTTTCTTT. Encoded protein: CASSSYGGEAFF.

This rearrangement joins TRBV4-1 to TRBJ2-3; D may be TRBD2 (5 bases). The CDR3 spans 17 residues. Germline loops: CDR1 MGHRA, CDR2 YSYEKL. V was clipped by 1 base and J by 4 bases, with 18 bases between them. Here the CDR3 reads CASSQVFRPSSADTQYF. As DNA, the CDR3 is TGCGCCAGCAGCCAAGTATTTAGGCCTAGCAGTGCAGATACGCAGTATTTT.